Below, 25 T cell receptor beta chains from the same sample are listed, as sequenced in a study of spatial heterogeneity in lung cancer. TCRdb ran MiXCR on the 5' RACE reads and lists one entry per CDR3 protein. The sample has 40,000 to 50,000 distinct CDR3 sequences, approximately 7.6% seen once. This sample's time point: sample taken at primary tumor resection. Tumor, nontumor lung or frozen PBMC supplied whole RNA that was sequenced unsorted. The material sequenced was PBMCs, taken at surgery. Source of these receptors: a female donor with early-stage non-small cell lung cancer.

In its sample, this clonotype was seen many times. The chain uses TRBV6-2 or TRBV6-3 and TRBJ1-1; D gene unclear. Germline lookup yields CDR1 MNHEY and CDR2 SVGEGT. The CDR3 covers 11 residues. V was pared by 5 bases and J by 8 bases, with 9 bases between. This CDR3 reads CASSLRREAFF. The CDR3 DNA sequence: TGTGCCAGCAGTCTACGACGGGAAGCTTTCTTT.

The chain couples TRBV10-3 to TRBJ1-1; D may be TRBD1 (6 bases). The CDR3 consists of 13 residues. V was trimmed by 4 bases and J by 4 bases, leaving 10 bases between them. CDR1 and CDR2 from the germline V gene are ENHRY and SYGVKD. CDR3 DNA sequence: TGTGCCATCAGTGTGCAGGGGAGCACTGAAGCTTTCTTT. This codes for CAISVQGSTEAFF.

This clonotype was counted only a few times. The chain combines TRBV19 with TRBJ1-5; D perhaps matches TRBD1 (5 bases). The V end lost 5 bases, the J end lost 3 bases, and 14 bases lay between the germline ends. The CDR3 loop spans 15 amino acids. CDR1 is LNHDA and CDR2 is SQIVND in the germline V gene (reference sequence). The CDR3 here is CASSLRTSINQPQHF. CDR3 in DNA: TGTGCCAGTAGTCTTCGGACAAGCATCAATCAGCCCCAGCATTTT. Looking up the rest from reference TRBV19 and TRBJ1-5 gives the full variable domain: DGGITQSPKYLFRKEGQNVTLSCEQNLNHDAMYWYRQDPGQGLRLIYYSQIVNDFQKGDIAEGYSVSREKKESFPLTVTSAQKNPTAFYLCASSLRTSINQPQHFGDGTRLSIL.

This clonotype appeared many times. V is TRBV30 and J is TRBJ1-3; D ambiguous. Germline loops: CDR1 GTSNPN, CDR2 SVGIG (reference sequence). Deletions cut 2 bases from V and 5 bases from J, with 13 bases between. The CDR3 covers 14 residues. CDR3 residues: CAWSFSVNRNTIYF. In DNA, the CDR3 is TGTGCCTGGAGTTTCAGTGTAAACAGAAACACCATATATTTT.

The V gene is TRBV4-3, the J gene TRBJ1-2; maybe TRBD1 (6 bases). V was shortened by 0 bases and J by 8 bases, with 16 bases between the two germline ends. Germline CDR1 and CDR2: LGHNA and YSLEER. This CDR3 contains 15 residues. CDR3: CASSQDRLKQGGYTF. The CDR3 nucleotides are TGCGCCAGCAGCCAAGATCGTCTAAAACAGGGAGGCTACACCTTC.

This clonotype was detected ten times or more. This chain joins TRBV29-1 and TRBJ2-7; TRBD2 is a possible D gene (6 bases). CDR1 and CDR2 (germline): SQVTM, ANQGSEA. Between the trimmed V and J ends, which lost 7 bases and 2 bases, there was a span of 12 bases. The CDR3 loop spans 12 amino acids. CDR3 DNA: TGCAGCGCGGCGGGACGCCCCTACGAGCAGTACTTC. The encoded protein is CSAAGRPYEQYF.

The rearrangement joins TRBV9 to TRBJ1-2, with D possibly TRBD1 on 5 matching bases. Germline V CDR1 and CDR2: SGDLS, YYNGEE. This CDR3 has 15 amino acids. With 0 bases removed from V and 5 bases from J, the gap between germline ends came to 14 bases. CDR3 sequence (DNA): TGTGCCAGCAGCGTAGGTCAGGGAGGATGGTATGGCTACACCTTC. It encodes CASSVGQGGWYGYTF.

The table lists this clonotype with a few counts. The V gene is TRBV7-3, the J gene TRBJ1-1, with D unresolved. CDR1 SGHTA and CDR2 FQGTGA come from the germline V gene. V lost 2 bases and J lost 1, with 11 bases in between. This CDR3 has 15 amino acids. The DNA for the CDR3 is TGTGCCAGCAGCTTAGGAGTTTGGGGGAACACTGAAGCTTTCTTT. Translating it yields CASSLGVWGNTEAFF.

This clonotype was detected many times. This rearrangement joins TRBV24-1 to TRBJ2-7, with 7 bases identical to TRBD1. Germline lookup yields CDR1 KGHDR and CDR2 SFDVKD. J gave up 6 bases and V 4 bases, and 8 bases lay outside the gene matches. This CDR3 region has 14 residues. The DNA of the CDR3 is TGTGCCACCAGTGAGTCCGGGACAGTGACCGAGCAGTACTTC. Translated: CATSESGTVTEQYF.

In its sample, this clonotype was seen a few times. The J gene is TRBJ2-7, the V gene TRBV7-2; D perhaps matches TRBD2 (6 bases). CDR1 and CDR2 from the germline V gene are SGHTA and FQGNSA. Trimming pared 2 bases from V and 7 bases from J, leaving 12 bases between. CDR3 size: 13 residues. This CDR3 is CASSLNSAGEQYF. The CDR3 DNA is TGTGCCAGCAGCTTAAACAGCGCGGGGGAGCAGTACTTC.

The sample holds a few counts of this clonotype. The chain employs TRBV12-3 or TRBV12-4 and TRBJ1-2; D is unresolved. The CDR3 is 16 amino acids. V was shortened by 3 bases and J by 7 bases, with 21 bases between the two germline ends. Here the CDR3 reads CASSFSISGTSIGYTF. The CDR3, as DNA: TGTGCCAGCAGTTTCTCAATTTCCGGAACCTCTATTGGCTACACCTTC.

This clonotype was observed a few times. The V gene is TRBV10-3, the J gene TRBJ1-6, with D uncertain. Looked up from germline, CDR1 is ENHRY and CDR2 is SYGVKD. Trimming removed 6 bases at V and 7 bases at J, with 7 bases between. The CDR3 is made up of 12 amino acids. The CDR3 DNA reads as TGTGCCATCAGCCTAGAGAATTCACCCCTCCACTTT. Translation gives CAISLENSPLHF.

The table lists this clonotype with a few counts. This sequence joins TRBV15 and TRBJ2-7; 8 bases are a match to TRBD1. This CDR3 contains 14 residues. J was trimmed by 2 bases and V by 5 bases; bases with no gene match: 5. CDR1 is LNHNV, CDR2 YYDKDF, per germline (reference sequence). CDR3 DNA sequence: TGTGCCACCAGCCGGGAACAGGGGGCCTACGAGCAGTACTTC. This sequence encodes CATSREQGAYEQYF.

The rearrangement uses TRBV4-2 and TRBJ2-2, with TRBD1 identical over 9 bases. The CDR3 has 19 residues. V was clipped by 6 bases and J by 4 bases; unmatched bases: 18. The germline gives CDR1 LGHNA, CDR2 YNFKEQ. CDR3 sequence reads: CASRLSTTGGVGGTGELFF. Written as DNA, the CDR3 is TGTGCCAGCAGGCTTTCGACCACAGGGGGCGTTGGGGGCACCGGGGAGCTGTTTTTT.

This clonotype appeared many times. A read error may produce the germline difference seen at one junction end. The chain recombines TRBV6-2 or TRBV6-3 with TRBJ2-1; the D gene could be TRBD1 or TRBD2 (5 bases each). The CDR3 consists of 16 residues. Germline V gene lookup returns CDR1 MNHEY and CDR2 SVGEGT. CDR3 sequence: CASSNSGTGTNNEQFF. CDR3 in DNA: TGTGCCAGCAGTAACTCCGGGACGGGGACGAACAATGAGCAGTTCTTC.

CDR3 sequence reads: CASSDFGTGLYEQYF. CDR3 nucleotides: TGTGCCAGCAGTGATTTTGGGACAGGGCTCTACGAGCAGTACTTC. The chain uses TRBV25-1 and TRBJ2-7, with 9 bases aligning to TRBD1. The CDR3 sequence is 15 residues long. CDR1 is MGHDK and CDR2 is SYGVNS in the germline V gene. V was clipped by 3 bases and J by 3 bases; unmatched bases: 6.

The CDR3 protein is CASSDPLASGGAANEQFF. CDR3 coding DNA: TGTGCCAGCAGCGACCCCCTGGCTAGCGGGGGGGCCGCAAATGAGCAGTTCTTC. V usage is TRBV2 and J usage is TRBJ2-1; 12 bases line up with TRBD2. This CDR3 is built from 18 residues. V was clipped by 6 bases and J by 7 bases; unmatched bases: 16. The germline V gene encodes CDR1 SNHLY and CDR2 FYNNEI.

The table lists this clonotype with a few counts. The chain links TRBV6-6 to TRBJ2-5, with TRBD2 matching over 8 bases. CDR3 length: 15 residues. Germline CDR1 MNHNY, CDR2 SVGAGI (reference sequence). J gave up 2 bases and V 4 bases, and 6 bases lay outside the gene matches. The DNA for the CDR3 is TGTGCCAGCAGTTTCGCCGGGGGGGGGCAAGAGACCCAGTACTTC. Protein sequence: CASSFAGGGQETQYF.

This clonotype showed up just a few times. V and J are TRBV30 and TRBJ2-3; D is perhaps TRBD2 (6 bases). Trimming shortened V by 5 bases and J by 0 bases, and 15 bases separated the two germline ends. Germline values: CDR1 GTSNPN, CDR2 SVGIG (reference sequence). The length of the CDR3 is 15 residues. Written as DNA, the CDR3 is TGTGCCTGGCGGACCGGGGGTGTCAGCACAGATACGCAGTATTTT. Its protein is CAWRTGGVSTDTQYF.

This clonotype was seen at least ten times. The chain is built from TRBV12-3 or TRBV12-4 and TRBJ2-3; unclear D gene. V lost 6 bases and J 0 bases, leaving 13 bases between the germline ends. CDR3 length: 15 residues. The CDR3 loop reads CASSPDPSSTDTQYF. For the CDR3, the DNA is TGTGCCAGCAGCCCTGATCCTTCTAGCACAGATACGCAGTATTTT.

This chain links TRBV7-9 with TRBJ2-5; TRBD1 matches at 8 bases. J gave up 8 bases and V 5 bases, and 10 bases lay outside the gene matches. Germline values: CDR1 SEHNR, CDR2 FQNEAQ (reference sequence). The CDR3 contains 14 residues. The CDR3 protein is CASSTTGTGVTQYF. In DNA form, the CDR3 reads TGTGCCAGCAGCACGACCGGGACAGGCGTTACCCAGTACTTC.

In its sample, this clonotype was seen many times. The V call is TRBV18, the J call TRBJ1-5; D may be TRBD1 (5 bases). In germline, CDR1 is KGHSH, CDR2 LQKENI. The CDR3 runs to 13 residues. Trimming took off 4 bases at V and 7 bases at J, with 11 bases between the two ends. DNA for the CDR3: TGTGCCAGCTCACTGGTACAGGACCAGCCCCAGCATTTT. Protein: CASSLVQDQPQHF.

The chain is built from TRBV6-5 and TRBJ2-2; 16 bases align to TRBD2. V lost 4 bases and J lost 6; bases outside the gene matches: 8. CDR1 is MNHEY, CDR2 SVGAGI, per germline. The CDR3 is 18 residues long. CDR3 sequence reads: CASSSGTSGGAIPGELFF. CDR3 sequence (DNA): TGTGCCAGCAGTTCTGGGACTAGCGGGGGGGCCATCCCCGGGGAGCTGTTTTTT.

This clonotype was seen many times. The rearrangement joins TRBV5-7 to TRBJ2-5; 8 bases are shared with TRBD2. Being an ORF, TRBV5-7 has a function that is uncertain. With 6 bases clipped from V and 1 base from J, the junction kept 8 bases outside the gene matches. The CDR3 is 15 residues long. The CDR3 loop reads CASTWGGGIQETQYF. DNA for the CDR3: TGTGCCAGCACCTGGGGCGGGGGGATCCAAGAGACCCAGTACTTC.

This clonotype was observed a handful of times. In DNA, the CDR3 is TGTGCCAGCAGCTTAAACTGGAACAATGAGCAGTTCTTC. Translation gives CASSLNWNNEQFF. The chain employs TRBV7-2 and TRBJ2-1; no clear D. Deletions cut 2 bases from V and 5 bases from J, with 7 bases between. The germline V gene encodes CDR1 SGHTA and CDR2 FQGNSA. The CDR3 runs to 13 residues.